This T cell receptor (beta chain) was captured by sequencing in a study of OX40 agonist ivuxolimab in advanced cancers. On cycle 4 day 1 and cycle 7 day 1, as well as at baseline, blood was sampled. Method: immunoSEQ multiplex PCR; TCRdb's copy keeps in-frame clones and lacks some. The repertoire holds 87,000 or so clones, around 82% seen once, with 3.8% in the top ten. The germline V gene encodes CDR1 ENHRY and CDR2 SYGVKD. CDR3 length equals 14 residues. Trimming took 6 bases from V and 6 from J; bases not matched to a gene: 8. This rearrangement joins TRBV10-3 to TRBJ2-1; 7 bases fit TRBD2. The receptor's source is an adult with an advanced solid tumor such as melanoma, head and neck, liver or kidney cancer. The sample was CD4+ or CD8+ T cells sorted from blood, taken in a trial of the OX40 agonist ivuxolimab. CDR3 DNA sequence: TGTGCCATCAGGCAAGACTGGGGGGGCAATGAGCAGTTCTTC. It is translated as CAIRQDWGGNEQFF.